What follows are 24 T cell receptor beta chains derived from one specimen sequenced in a study of cytomegalovirus exposure and HLA in healthy donors (dated by TCRdb to about 2017). To prepare the library, the immunoSEQ multiplex PCR assay was applied. The table was pulled from immuneACCESS by TCRdb, which kept in-frame rearrangements only. Such tables lose some clones; where checked, under half of the loss comes from unresolved V genes, and the rest has no known cause. This sample gives about 130,000 clones in total; around 95% of them show up just once. Together, the top ten hold 1.5% to 2% of the sample. Material for sequencing was PBMCs. These receptors were obtained from a young man in good health and CMV-seronegative.

This chain connects TRBV28 to TRBJ1-5, with 7 bases aligning to TRBD1. V lost 7 bases and J lost 7; bases outside the gene matches: 13. The CDR3 is 15 amino acids. Germline V gene lookup returns CDR1 MDHEN and CDR2 SYDVKM. The CDR3 sequence: CASKAGGVLVQPQHF. The CDR3 DNA follows: TGTGCCAGCAAAGCAGGGGGTGTTTTAGTCCAGCCCCAGCATTTT.

The rearrangement uses TRBV30 and TRBJ1-1, with 8 bases matching TRBD1. CDR3 length equals 12 residues. The trim removed 7 bases at V and 7 bases at J, leaving 8 bases unmatched. Germline V gene data show CDR1 as GTSNPN and CDR2 as SVGIG (reference sequence). The CDR3 reads CAFPGQGDEAFF. CDR3 DNA: TGTGCCTTCCCAGGACAGGGAGATGAAGCTTTCTTT.

This clone was counted once. The genes are TRBV27 and TRBJ2-2; D is ambiguous. Trimming took 3 bases from V and 6 from J, leaving 5 bases between them. The CDR3 runs to 12 residues. Germline CDR1 MNHEY, CDR2 SMNVEV (reference sequence). The chain's CDR3 is CASSFLSGELFF. The CDR3 coding sequence is TGTGCCAGCAGTTTCCTCTCCGGGGAGCTGTTTTTT.

The V call is TRBV7-2, the J call TRBJ1-5; no reliable D call. The CDR3 runs 13 residues. V lost 2 bases to trimming and J lost 5 bases, with 7 bases between them. In germline, CDR1 is SGHTA, CDR2 FQGNSA. The CDR3: CASSLLRDQPQHF. The CDR3 nucleotides are TGTGCCAGCAGCTTATTACGCGATCAGCCCCAGCATTTT.

V and J are TRBV28 and TRBJ1-1; D might be TRBD1 (5 bases). This CDR3 comprises 13 residues. CDR1 is MDHEN and CDR2 is SYDVKM in the germline V gene. V lost 6 bases and J lost 0, with 8 bases in between. The CDR3 DNA follows: TGTGCCAGCAGGTTCAGGGTGAACACTGAAGCTTTCTTT. It encodes CASRFRVNTEAFF. Using reference TRBV28 and TRBJ1-1 for the parts outside the CDR3, the full variable domain is DVKVTQSSRYLVKRTGEKVFLECVQDMDHENMFWYRQDPGLGLRLIYFSYDVKMKEKGDIPEGYSVSREKKERFSLILESASTNQTSMYLCASRFRVNTEAFFGQGTRLTVV.

This chain uses TRBV19 with TRBJ2-2, with 10 bases lining up with TRBD2. Germline V lookup: CDR1 LNHDA, CDR2 SQIVND (reference sequence). Trimming took 6 bases from V and 3 from J; bases not matched to a gene: 7. CDR3 length: 16 residues. The CDR3 DNA is TGTGCCAGTAGATGGTCTAGCGGGAGCTACACCGGGGAGCTGTTTTTT. Translation: CASRWSSGSYTGELFF.

This rearrangement joins TRBV18 to TRBJ2-5; tentative D call: TRBD2 (5 bases). CDR1 KGHSH and CDR2 LQKENI come from the germline V gene. The CDR3 sequence is 14 residues long. Trimming shortened V by 3 bases and J by 0 bases, and 8 bases separated the two germline ends. The chain's CDR3 is CASSPPSYQETQYF. As DNA, the CDR3 is TGTGCCAGCTCACCTCCTAGCTACCAAGAGACCCAGTACTTC. The full variable domain, its missing parts supplied by reference TRBV18 and TRBJ2-5, is NAGVMQNPRHLVRRRGQEARLRCSPMKGHSHVYWYRQLPEEGLKFMVYLQKENIIDESGMPKERFSAEFPKEGPSILRIQQVVRGDSAAYFCASSPPSYQETQYFGPGTRLLVL.

This clone was counted a single time. The rearrangement uses TRBV29-1 and TRBJ2-4, with 8 bases matching TRBD2. J lost 0 bases, V lost 2 bases, and 9 bases had no gene match. The CDR3 is 17 amino acids. CDR1 is SQVTM and CDR2 is ANQGSEA in the germline V gene. The DNA for the CDR3 is TGCAGCGTTGAATTCGGGAGGGCCTCACTAGCCAAAAACATTCAGTACTTC. This translates into CSVEFGRASLAKNIQYF.

This clone was seen just once. J is TRBJ2-3 and V is TRBV7-9; D perhaps matches TRBD2 (5 bases). Trimming took 2 bases from V and 3 from J, leaving 15 bases between them. The CDR3 totals 16 residues. Germline CDR1 SEHNR, CDR2 FQNEAQ (reference sequence). The CDR3: CASSLIFREGTDTQYF. In DNA form, the CDR3 reads TGTGCCAGCAGCTTAATCTTCCGGGAAGGGACAGATACGCAGTATTTT.

The rearrangement links TRBV5-1 to TRBJ2-7, with D uncertain. This CDR3 spans 13 amino acids. V lost 0 bases and J lost 3, with 7 bases in between. CDR1 is SGHRS and CDR2 is YFSETQ in the germline V gene. The CDR3 region is CASSLGTDYEQYF. The CDR3 bases are TGCGCCAGCAGCTTGGGTACAGACTACGAGCAGTACTTC.

The rearrangement links TRBV2 to TRBJ1-1; D not resolved. V lost 6 bases and J 6 bases, leaving 17 bases between the germline ends. The germline gives CDR1 SNHLY, CDR2 FYNNEI. CDR3 length: 14 residues. As DNA, the CDR3 is TGTGCCAGCAGCCGCAACTACGCTAGTGCTGAAGCTTTCTTT. This sequence encodes CASSRNYASAEAFF.

The V and J genes are TRBV13 and TRBJ1-2, with D possibly being TRBD1 (5 bases). The CDR3 covers 14 residues. Trimming took 5 bases from V and 3 from J, leaving 13 bases between them. Germline values: CDR1 PRHDT, CDR2 FYEKMQ (reference sequence). The CDR3 sequence: CASSPVRGDYGYTF. The CDR3 nucleotides are TGTGCCAGCAGCCCCGTGCGGGGGGACTATGGCTACACCTTC.

This sequence joins TRBV4-3 and TRBJ2-4; D unclear. Looked up from germline, CDR1 is LGHNA and CDR2 is YSLEER. The CDR3 is 13 amino acids. Deletions cut 1 base from V and 9 bases from J, with 10 bases between. In nucleotides, the CDR3 is TGCGCCAGCAGCCAAGGCCCTGACTTCATTCAGTACTTC. Protein: CASSQGPDFIQYF.

This clone came up once. This rearrangement joins TRBV6-5 to TRBJ1-3; D is uncertain. V gave up 5 bases and J gave up 0 bases, with 11 bases separating them. Germline CDR1 and CDR2: MNHEY and SVGAGI. The CDR3 is 15 amino acids. The CDR3 DNA reads as TGTGCCAGCAGTAACCACGGTGCCTCTGGAAACACCATATATTTT. This encodes CASSNHGASGNTIYF.

The CDR3 spells CASSSRRDSYEQYF. In nucleotides, the CDR3 is TGTGCCAGCAGCTCCCGCCGGGACTCCTACGAGCAGTACTTC. This chain uses TRBV7-9 with TRBJ2-7, with D perhaps matching TRBD2 (5 bases). CDR1 is SEHNR, CDR2 FQNEAQ, per germline (reference sequence). Deletions cut 4 bases from V and 0 bases from J, with 10 bases between. This CDR3 spans 14 amino acids. The variable domain in full, with the rest retrieved from reference TRBV7-9 and TRBJ2-7, is DTGVSQNPRHKITKRGQNVTFRCDPISEHNRLYWYRQTLGQGPEFLTYFQNEAQLEKSRLLSDRFSAERPKGSFSTLEIQRTEQGDSAMYLCASSSRRDSYEQYFGPGTRLTVT.

The rearrangement joins TRBV7-9 to TRBJ1-5; TRBD1 agrees at 11 bases. The CDR3 has 16 residues. Per germline, CDR1 SEHNR and CDR2 FQNEAQ (reference sequence). V lost 5 bases, J lost 5 bases, and 8 bases stayed unmatched. In DNA, the CDR3 is TGTGCCAGCAGCCCCCCCGGACAGGGGGCGGATCAGCCCCAGCATTTT. This codes for CASSPPGQGADQPQHF.

The rearrangement links TRBV28 to TRBJ2-5; no clear D gene. This CDR3 region has 11 residues. Germline V gene lookup returns CDR1 MDHEN and CDR2 SYDVKM. V dropped 6 bases and J dropped 8 bases, with 10 bases sitting between them. CDR3 DNA sequence: TGTGCCAGCAGCCCTGGTAGAACCCAGTACTTC. Its translation: CASSPGRTQYF. The full variable domain, its missing parts supplied by reference TRBV28 and TRBJ2-5, is DVKVTQSSRYLVKRTGEKVFLECVQDMDHENMFWYRQDPGLGLRLIYFSYDVKMKEKGDIPEGYSVSREKKERFSLILESASTNQTSMYLCASSPGRTQYFGPGTRLLVL.

The V gene is TRBV6-1, the J gene TRBJ2-7, with 7 bases identical to TRBD1. The CDR3 spans 14 residues. In germline, CDR1 is MNHNS, CDR2 SASEGT. V lost 4 bases and J lost 3; bases outside the gene matches: 6. The CDR3 region is CASSARGGGYEQYF. The CDR3 DNA reads as TGTGCCAGCAGTGCCCGAGGGGGCGGCTACGAGCAGTACTTC.

The V gene is TRBV7-9, the J gene TRBJ1-4; D uncertain. Germline CDR1 is SEHNR and CDR2 is FQNEAQ (reference sequence). Trimming pared 5 bases from V and 4 bases from J, leaving 14 bases between. The CDR3 consists of 15 residues. The CDR3 sequence is CASSPGDGVNEKLFF. DNA of the CDR3: TGTGCCAGCAGCCCTGGAGACGGGGTTAATGAAAAACTGTTTTTT.

The chain recombines TRBV27 with TRBJ2-2, with 9 bases lining up with TRBD2. CDR3 length: 17 amino acids. The germline V gene has CDR1 MNHEY and CDR2 SMNVEV (reference sequence). The ends lost 7 bases at V and 1 base at J; junction bases unmatched: 10. The CDR3 DNA is TGTGCCAGCACCCTGGACGCACTAGCGGGGAACACCGGGGAGCTGTTTTTT. Its protein is CASTLDALAGNTGELFF.

The rearrangement joins TRBV2 to TRBJ1-2, with TRBD1 identical over 7 bases. J gave up 4 bases and V 7 bases, and 9 bases lay outside the gene matches. The CDR3 spans 14 residues. The germline CDR1 and CDR2 sequences are SNHLY and FYNNEI. The CDR3 spells CASKGGDGLYGYTF. The CDR3 coding sequence is TGTGCCAGCAAAGGGGGCGACGGACTCTATGGCTACACCTTC. Full variable domain (outside the CDR3, taken from reference TRBV2 and TRBJ1-2): EPEVTQTPSHQVTQMGQEVILRCVPISNHLYFYWYRQILGQKVEFLVSFYNNEISEKSEIFDDQFSVERPDGSNFTLKIRSTKLEDSAMYFCASKGGDGLYGYTFGSGTRLTVV.

The chain employs TRBV6-5 and TRBJ1-1; possibly TRBD1 for D (5 bases). Germline V gene lookup returns CDR1 MNHEY and CDR2 SVGAGI. Deletions cut 6 bases from V and 0 bases from J, with 11 bases between. The CDR3 runs 14 residues. The CDR3 loop reads CASSLQEMNTEAFF. DNA of the CDR3: TGTGCCAGCAGCCTACAGGAGATGAACACTGAAGCTTTCTTT.

J is TRBJ1-1 and V is TRBV28, with D possibly TRBD1 on 5 matching bases. Germline values: CDR1 MDHEN, CDR2 SYDVKM. V shed 4 bases and J shed 10 bases, with 16 bases lying between them. This CDR3 spans 13 amino acids. Written as DNA, the CDR3 is TGTGCCAGCAGTTCTTACAGGCCGTCTCGAGCTTTCTTT. Residues: CASSSYRPSRAFF.

The V and J genes are TRBV10-3 and TRBJ1-3; D not certain. The CDR3 is 14 residues long. With 11 bases removed from V and 0 bases from J, the gap between germline ends came to 14 bases. Germline CDR1 ENHRY, CDR2 SYGVKD. The CDR3, as DNA: TGTGCCGCCTATGAGTCCTACTCTGGAAACACCATATATTTT. This gives the protein CAAYESYSGNTIYF.